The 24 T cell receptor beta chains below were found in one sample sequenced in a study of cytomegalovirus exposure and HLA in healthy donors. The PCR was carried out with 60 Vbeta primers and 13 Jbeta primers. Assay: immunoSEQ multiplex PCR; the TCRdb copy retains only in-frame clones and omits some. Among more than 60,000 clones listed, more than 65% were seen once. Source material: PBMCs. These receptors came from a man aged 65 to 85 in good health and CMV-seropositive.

The CDR3 loop is CAWDGGTYEQYF. In DNA form, the CDR3 reads TGTGCCTGGGACGGGGGTACCTACGAGCAGTACTTC. This chain joins TRBV30 and TRBJ2-7, with D maybe TRBD2 (6 bases). This CDR3 region has 12 residues. Germline loops: CDR1 GTSNPN, CDR2 SVGIG (reference sequence). The V and J ends lost 5 bases and 2 bases respectively, with 10 bases between them.

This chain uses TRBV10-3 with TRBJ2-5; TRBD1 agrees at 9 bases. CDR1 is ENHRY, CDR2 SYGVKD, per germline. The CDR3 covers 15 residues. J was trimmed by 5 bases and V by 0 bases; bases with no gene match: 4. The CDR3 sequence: CAISESGQGGETQYF. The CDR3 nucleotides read TGTGCCATCAGTGAGTCGGGACAGGGTGGGGAGACCCAGTACTTC.

This CDR3 is CAISESPGGQGSSGANVLTF. For the CDR3, the DNA is TGTGCCATCAGTGAGTCGCCGGGGGGACAGGGAAGCTCTGGGGCCAACGTCCTGACTTTC. V and J are TRBV10-3 and TRBJ2-6, with 9 nucleotides matching TRBD1. Trimming cost V 0 bases and J 0 bases; bases outside gene matches: 9. This CDR3 comprises 20 residues. CDR1 is ENHRY, CDR2 SYGVKD, per germline.

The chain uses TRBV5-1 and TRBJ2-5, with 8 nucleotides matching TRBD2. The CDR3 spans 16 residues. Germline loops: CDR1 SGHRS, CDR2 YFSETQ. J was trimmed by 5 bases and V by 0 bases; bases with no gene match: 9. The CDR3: CASSLAPGAGGETQYF. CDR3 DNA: TGCGCCAGCAGCTTGGCCCCCGGGGCGGGAGGTGAGACCCAGTACTTC.

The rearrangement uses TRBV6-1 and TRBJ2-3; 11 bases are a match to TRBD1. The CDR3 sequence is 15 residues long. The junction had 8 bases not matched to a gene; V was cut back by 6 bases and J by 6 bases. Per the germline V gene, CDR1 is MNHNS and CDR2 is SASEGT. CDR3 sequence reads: CASRSGTGGRDTQYF. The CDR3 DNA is TGTGCCAGCAGGTCCGGGACAGGGGGTAGGGATACGCAGTATTTT.

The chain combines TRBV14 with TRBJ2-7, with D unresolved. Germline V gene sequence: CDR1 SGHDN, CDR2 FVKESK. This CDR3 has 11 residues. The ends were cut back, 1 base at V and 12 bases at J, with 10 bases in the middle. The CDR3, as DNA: TGTGCCAGCAGCCAAGGAAAAGCCCGGTACTTC. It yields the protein CASSQGKARYF.

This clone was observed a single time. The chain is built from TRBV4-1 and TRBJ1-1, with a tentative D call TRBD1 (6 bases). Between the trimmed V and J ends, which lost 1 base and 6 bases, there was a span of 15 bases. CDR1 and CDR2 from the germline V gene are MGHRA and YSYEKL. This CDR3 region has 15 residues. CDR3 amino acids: CASSQGHGGAAEAFF. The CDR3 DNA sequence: TGCGCCAGCAGCCAAGGCCATGGGGGGGCCGCTGAAGCTTTCTTT.

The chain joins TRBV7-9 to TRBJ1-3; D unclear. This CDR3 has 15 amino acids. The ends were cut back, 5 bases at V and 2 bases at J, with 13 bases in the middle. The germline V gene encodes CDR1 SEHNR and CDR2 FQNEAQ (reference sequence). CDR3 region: CASSLTQAAGNTIYF. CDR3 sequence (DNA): TGTGCCAGCAGCCTCACCCAGGCTGCTGGAAACACCATATATTTT.

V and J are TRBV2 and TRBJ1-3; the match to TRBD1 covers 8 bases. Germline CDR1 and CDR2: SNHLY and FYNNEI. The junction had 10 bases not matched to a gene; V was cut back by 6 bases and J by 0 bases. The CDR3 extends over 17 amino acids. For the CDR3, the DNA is TGTGCCAGCAGCGTTGACAGGGGTATAAGCTCTGGAAACACCATATATTTT. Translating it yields CASSVDRGISSGNTIYF.

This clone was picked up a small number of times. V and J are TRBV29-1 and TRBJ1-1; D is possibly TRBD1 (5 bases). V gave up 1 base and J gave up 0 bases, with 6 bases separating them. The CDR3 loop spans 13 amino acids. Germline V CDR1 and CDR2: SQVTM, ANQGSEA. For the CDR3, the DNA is TGCAGCGTTGAAGGACAGCTGAACACTGAAGCTTTCTTT. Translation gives CSVEGQLNTEAFF.

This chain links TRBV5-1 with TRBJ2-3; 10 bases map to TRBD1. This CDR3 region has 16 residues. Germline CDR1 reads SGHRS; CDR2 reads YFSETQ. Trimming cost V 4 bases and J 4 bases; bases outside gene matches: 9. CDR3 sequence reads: CASSHRTGGSSDTQYF. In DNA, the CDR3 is TGCGCCAGCAGCCACCGGACAGGGGGTAGTTCAGATACGCAGTATTTT.

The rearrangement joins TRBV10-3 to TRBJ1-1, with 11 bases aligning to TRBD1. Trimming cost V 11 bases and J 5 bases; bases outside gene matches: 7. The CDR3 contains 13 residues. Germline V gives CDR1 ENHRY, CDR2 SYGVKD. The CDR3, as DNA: TGTGCCGTTTGGACAGGGGGCTTTACTGAAGCTTTCTTT. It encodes CAVWTGGFTEAFF.

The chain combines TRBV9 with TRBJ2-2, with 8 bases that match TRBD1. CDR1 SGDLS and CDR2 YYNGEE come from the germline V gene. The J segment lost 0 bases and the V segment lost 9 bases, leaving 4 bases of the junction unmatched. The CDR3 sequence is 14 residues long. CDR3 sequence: CATQGASNTGELFF. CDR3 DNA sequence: TGTGCCACTCAGGGGGCCTCGAACACCGGGGAGCTGTTTTTT.

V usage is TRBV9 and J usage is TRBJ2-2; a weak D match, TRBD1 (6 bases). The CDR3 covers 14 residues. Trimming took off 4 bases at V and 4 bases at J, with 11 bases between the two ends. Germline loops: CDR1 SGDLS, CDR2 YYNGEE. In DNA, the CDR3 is TGTGCCAGCAGCCCCGAGACAGGCACCGGGGAGCTGTTTTTT. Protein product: CASSPETGTGELFF. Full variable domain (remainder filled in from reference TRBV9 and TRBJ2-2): DSGVTQTPKHLITATGQRVTLRCSPRSGDLSVYWYQQSLDQGLQFLIQYYNGEERAKGNILERFSAQQFPDLHSELNLSSLELGDSALYFCASSPETGTGELFFGEGSRLTVL.

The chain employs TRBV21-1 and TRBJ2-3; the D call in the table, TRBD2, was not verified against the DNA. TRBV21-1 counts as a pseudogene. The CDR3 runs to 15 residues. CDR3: CASSVKLAGGGAEYF. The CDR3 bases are TGTGCCAGCAGCGTAAAACTAGCGGGGGGTGGGGCCGAGTATTTT.

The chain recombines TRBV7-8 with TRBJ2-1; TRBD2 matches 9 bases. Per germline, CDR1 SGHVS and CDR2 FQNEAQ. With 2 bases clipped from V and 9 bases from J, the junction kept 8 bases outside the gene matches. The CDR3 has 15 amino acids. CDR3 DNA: TGTGCCAGCAGCTTAAAGGCGGGGGGGCGGGGTGAGCAGTTCTTC. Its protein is CASSLKAGGRGEQFF. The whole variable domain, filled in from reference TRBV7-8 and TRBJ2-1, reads GAGVSQSPRYKVAKRGQDVALRCDPISGHVSLFWYQQALGQGPEFLTYFQNEAQLDKSGLPSDRFFAERPEGSVSTLKIQRTQQEDSAVYLCASSLKAGGRGEQFFGPGTRLTVL.

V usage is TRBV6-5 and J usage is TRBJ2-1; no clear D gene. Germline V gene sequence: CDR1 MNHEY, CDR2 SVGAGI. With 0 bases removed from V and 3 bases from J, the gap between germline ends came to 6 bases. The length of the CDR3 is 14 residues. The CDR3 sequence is CASSYSDNYNEQFF. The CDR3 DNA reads TGTGCCAGCAGTTACTCCGACAACTACAATGAGCAGTTCTTC.

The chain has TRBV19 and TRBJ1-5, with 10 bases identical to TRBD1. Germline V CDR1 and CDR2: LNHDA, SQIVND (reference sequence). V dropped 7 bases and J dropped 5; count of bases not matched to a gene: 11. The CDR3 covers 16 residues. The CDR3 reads CASTPRGDRGHQPQHF. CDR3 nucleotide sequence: TGTGCCAGTACCCCCAGGGGGGACAGGGGCCATCAGCCCCAGCATTTT.

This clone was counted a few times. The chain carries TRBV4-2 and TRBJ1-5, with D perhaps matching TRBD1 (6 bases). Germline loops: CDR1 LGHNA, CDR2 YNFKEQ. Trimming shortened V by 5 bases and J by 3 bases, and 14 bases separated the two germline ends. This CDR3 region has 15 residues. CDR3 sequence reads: CASSLQTGNNQPQHF. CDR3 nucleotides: TGTGCCAGCAGCTTGCAAACAGGGAACAATCAGCCCCAGCATTTT.

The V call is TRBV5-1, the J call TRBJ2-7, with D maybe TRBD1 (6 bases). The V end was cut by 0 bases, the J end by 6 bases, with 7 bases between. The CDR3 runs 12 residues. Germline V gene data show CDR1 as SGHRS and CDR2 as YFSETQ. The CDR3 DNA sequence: TGCGCCAGCAGCTTGGGGACAGCCGAGCAGTACTTC. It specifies CASSLGTAEQYF.

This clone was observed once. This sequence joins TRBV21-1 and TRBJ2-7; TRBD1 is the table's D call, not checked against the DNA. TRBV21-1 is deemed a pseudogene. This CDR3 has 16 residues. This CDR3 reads CASSKGQGEPSYEQYF. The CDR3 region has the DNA TGTGCCAGCAGCAAAGGACAGGGAGAACCATCCTACGAGCAGTACTTC.

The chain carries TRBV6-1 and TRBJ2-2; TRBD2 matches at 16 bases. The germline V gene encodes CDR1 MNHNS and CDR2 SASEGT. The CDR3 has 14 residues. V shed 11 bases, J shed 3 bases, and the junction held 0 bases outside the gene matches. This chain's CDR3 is CAGTSGGDTGELFF. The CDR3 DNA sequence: TGTGCCGGGACTAGCGGGGGGGACACCGGGGAGCTGTTTTTT.

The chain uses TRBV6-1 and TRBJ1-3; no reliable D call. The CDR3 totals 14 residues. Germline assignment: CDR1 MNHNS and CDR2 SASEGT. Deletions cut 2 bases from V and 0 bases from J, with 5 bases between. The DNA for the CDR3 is TGTGCCAGCAGTGAACGGTACTCTGGAAACACCATATATTTT. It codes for CASSERYSGNTIYF.

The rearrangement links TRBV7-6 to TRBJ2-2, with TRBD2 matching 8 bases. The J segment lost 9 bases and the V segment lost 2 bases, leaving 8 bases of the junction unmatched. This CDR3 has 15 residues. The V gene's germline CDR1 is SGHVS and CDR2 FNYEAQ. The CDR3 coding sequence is TGTGCCAGCAGCTTAAAACTAGCGGAGTTGAGGGAGCTGTTTTTT. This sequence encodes CASSLKLAELRELFF.